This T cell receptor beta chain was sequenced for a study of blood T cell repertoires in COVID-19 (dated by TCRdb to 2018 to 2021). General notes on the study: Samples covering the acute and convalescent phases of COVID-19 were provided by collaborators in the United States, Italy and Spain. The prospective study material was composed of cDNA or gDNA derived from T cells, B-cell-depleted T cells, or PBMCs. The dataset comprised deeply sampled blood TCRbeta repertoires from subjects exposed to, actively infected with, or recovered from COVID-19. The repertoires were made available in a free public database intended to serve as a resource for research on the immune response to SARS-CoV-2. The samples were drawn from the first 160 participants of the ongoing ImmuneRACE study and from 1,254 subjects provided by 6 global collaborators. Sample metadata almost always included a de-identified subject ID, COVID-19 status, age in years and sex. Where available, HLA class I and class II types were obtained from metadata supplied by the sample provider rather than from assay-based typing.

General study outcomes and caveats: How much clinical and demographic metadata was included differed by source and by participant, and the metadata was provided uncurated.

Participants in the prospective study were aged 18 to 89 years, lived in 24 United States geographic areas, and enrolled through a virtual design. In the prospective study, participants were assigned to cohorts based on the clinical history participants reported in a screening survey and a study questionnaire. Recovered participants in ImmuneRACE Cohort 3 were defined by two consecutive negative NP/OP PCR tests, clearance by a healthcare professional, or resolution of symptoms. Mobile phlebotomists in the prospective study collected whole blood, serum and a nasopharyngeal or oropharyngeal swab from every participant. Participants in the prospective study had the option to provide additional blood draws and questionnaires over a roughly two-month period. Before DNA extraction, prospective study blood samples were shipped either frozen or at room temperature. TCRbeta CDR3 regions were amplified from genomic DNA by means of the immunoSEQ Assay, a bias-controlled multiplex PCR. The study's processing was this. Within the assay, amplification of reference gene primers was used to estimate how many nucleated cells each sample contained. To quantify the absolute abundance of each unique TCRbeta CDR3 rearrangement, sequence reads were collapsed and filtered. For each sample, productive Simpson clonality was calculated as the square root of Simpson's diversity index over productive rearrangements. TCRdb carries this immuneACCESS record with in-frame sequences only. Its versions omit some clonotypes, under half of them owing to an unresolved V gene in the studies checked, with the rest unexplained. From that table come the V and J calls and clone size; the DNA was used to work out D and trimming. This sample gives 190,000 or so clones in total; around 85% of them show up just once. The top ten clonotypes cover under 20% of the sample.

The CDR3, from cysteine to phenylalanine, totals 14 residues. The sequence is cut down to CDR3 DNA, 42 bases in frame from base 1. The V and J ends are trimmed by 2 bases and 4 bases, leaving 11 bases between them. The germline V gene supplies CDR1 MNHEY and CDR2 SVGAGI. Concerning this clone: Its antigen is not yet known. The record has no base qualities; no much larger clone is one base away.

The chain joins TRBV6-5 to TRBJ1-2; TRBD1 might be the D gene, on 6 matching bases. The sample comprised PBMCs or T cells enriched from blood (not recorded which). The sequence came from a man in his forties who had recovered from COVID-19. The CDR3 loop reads CASSYDRLTYGYTF. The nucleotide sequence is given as TGTGCCAGCAGTTACGACAGGTTGACCTATGGCTACACCTTC.